These 20 T cell receptor beta chains originate from one sample sequenced in a study of blood T cell repertoires in COVID-19. Clones were sequenced by immunoSEQ multiplex PCR, and TCRdb holds only the in-frame ones, with some missing. The repertoire holds roughly 410,000 clones, with over 75% as singletons. The sequencing input was peripheral blood. These TCRs come from a woman aged 35 to 49 with COVID-19, enrolled during active disease.

The chain recombines TRBV29-1 with TRBJ1-2, with D uncertain. Per the germline V gene, CDR1 is SQVTM and CDR2 is ANQGSEA. The CDR3 is made up of 13 amino acids. V dropped 7 bases and J dropped 2 bases, with 14 bases sitting between them. CDR3 DNA: TGCAGCGCTCCCTGGAGGGAGAACTATGGCTACACCTTC. Amino acids: CSAPWRENYGYTF.

V and J are TRBV4-3 and TRBJ1-5, with D unresolved. CDR1 and CDR2 (germline): LGHNA, YSLEER. This CDR3 has 14 amino acids. V was shortened by 0 bases and J by 4 bases, with 7 bases between the two germline ends. CDR3 residues: CASSQDARNQPQHF. The CDR3 coding sequence is TGCGCCAGCAGCCAAGATGCGCGTAATCAGCCCCAGCATTTT.

This chain uses TRBV7-2 with TRBJ2-1, with D perhaps TRBD1 (6 bases). Germline-derived CDR1 and CDR2 are SGHTA and FQGNSA. This CDR3 has 16 amino acids. The V gene lost 0 bases and the J gene lost 6 bases, with 15 bases spanning the gap. The CDR3 nucleotides read TGTGCCAGCAGCTTAGCGGGGGCCACGATTAGCAATGAGCAGTTCTTC. Its translation is CASSLAGATISNEQFF.

This clone has just one count. V usage is TRBV4-1 and J usage is TRBJ2-5, with a weak D call TRBD2 (5 bases). The CDR3 contains 13 residues. Germline V lookup: CDR1 MGHRA, CDR2 YSYEKL. V gave up 7 bases and J gave up 2 bases, with 11 bases separating them. CDR3 sequence (DNA): TGCGCCAGCACCCGGGGTCCTCAAGAGACCCAGTACTTC. Protein product: CASTRGPQETQYF.

The chain carries TRBV4-1 and TRBJ1-2; 9 bases map to TRBD1. Trimming at V came to 0 bases and at J to 10 bases, leaving 9 bases not matched to a gene. The CDR3 runs to 15 residues. The V gene's germline CDR1 is MGHRA and CDR2 YSYEKL. The CDR3 region has the DNA TGCGCCAGCAGCCAAGAACTAAGGACAGGGGCATTCTACACCTTC. Translated, it gives CASSQELRTGAFYTF.

The chain carries TRBV6-5 and TRBJ2-7, with 10 positions matching TRBD1. With V trimmed by 5 bases and J by 5 bases, 9 bases remained unmatched. The CDR3 is 15 residues long. CDR1 MNHEY and CDR2 SVGAGI come from the germline V gene. The CDR3 loop reads CASSLTGTGVNEQYF. In nucleotides, the CDR3 is TGTGCCAGCAGTCTGACCGGGACAGGGGTAAACGAGCAGTACTTC.

The chain couples TRBV9 to TRBJ1-6, with no clear D. CDR1 and CDR2 (germline): SGDLS, YYNGEE. The V gene lost 3 bases and the J gene lost 3 bases, with 13 bases spanning the gap. The CDR3 is 16 amino acids. The CDR3 reads CASSASRGIYNSPLHF. In DNA, the CDR3 is TGTGCCAGCAGCGCCTCCCGAGGGATCTATAATTCACCCCTCCACTTT.

The chain combines TRBV7-2 with TRBJ1-2, with 7 bases matching TRBD1. CDR3 size: 14 residues. Germline CDR1 and CDR2: SGHTA and FQGNSA. The ends lost 6 bases at V and 4 bases at J; junction bases unmatched: 8. The CDR3 bases are TGTGCCAGCAGGGACGACAGGGACCGCTATGGCTACACCTTC. This sequence encodes CASRDDRDRYGYTF.

The chain links TRBV29-1 to TRBJ2-1; 10 bases are a match to TRBD2. The germline gives CDR1 SQVTM, CDR2 ANQGSEA. With 7 bases clipped from V and 6 bases from J, the junction kept 6 bases outside the gene matches. The CDR3 has 13 amino acids. The CDR3 nucleotides are TGCAGCGCTGGGGTAGCGGGGGGCAATGAGCAGTTCTTC. Translated, it gives CSAGVAGGNEQFF.

Comments on this clone: Other nucleotide sequences in the sample specify the same CDR3. The V and J genes are TRBV5-6 and TRBJ2-1; possibly TRBD1 for D (5 bases). Trimming stripped 1 base from V and 0 bases from J, with 8 bases between. Germline CDR1 is SGHDT and CDR2 is YYEEEE. CDR3 length: 15 amino acids. The CDR3 DNA is TGTGCCAGCAGCTTGTGGACAAGCTCCTACAATGAGCAGTTCTTC. This translates into CASSLWTSSYNEQFF.

The chain uses TRBV19 and TRBJ2-7, with TRBD2 matching over 8 bases. There are 15 residues in the CDR3. Trimming removed 4 bases from V and 3 bases from J; junction bases left unmatched: 8. Looked up from germline, CDR1 is LNHDA and CDR2 is SQIVND (reference sequence). DNA for the CDR3: TGTGCCAGTAGTACCGCGGGAGGAGGGCACTACGAGCAGTACTTC. Its protein is CASSTAGGGHYEQYF.

V and J are TRBV18 and TRBJ1-5, with a tentative D call TRBD1 (6 bases). Trimming removed 3 bases from V and 1 base from J, with 10 bases in between. The CDR3 has 15 amino acids. Germline assignment: CDR1 KGHSH and CDR2 LQKENI. For the CDR3, the DNA is TGTGCCAGCTCACCCCAGCAGGGGAGCAATCAGCCCCAGCATTTT. Protein: CASSPQQGSNQPQHF.

The J gene is TRBJ1-2, the V gene TRBV2, with unresolved D. CDR1 SNHLY and CDR2 FYNNEI come from the germline V gene. CDR3 length: 17 amino acids. The germline V and J ends were trimmed by 6 bases and 1 base, with 21 bases remaining between them. This chain's CDR3 is CASRSEWNTVFNYGYTF. CDR3 nucleotides: TGTGCCAGCAGAAGTGAGTGGAATACAGTCTTTAACTATGGCTACACCTTC.

The genes are TRBV14 and TRBJ2-7, with 12 bases aligning to TRBD2. Trimming at V came to 4 bases and at J to 2 bases, leaving 9 bases not matched to a gene. This CDR3 is 17 amino acids long. Germline V lookup: CDR1 SGHDN, CDR2 FVKESK. CDR3 nucleotides: TGTGCCAGCAGCCCCGGGACTAGCGGGTTGGCACCCTACGAGCAGTACTTC. Protein product: CASSPGTSGLAPYEQYF.

The rearrangement uses TRBV27 and TRBJ1-3; the match to TRBD1 covers 8 bases. The length of the CDR3 is 14 residues. The germline V gene encodes CDR1 MNHEY and CDR2 SMNVEV (reference sequence). J lost 4 bases, V lost 4 bases, and 3 bases had no gene match. The CDR3 DNA is TGTGCCAGCAGTTCAGACAGGGGAGGAAACACCATATATTTT. The encoded protein is CASSSDRGGNTIYF.

The chain links TRBV6-6 to TRBJ2-7; 7 bases agree with TRBD2. The V gene's germline CDR1 is MNHNY and CDR2 SVGAGI (reference sequence). The CDR3 length is 13 residues. V was pared by 1 base and J by 3 bases, with 0 bases of the junction left unmatched. This CDR3 is CASSYWGGYEQYF. The CDR3, as DNA: TGTGCCAGCAGTTACTGGGGGGGCTACGAGCAGTACTTC.

The table lists this clone with a count of one. The V and J genes are TRBV5-4 and TRBJ1-1; TRBD1 is a possible D gene (5 bases). The CDR3 extends over 20 amino acids. Trimming shortened V by 4 bases and J by 0 bases, and 28 bases separated the two germline ends. Germline assignment: CDR1 SGHNT and CDR2 YYREEE (reference sequence). In nucleotides, the CDR3 is TGTGCCAGCAGCGCGGACCCGTCTAGACAGAGCTCCTGGGTGAACACTGAAGCTTTCTTT. Translated: CASSADPSRQSSWVNTEAFF.

V and J are TRBV6-5 and TRBJ1-3; D ambiguous. CDR3 size: 14 residues. V was clipped by 8 bases and J by 0 bases, with 11 bases between them. The germline CDR1 and CDR2 sequences are MNHEY and SVGAGI. Here the CDR3 reads CASASRASGNTIYF. The CDR3 nucleotides are TGTGCCAGCGCCTCGAGGGCCTCTGGAAACACCATATATTTT.

The chain links TRBV28 to TRBJ2-7, with 13 positions matching TRBD2. CDR1 is MDHEN and CDR2 is SYDVKM in the germline V gene. V shed 5 bases and J 7 bases; nucleotides not matched to a gene: 11. The CDR3 loop spans 16 amino acids. The CDR3 loop reads CASSPQLAGGPREQYF. CDR3 in DNA: TGTGCCAGCAGTCCCCAACTAGCGGGAGGGCCGCGGGAGCAGTACTTC.

The CDR3 nucleotides are TGTGCCAGCAGTGAAAGTACAGGGACAAGCTATGGCTACACCTTC. Residues: CASSESTGTSYGYTF. The rearrangement joins TRBV2 to TRBJ1-2; TRBD1 is a possible D gene (6 bases). The germline CDR1 and CDR2 sequences are SNHLY and FYNNEI. The CDR3 contains 15 residues. Trimming pared 2 bases from V and 4 bases from J, leaving 14 bases between.